Each of the 22 T cell receptor beta chains below was sequenced from the same sample in a study of blood T cells in healthy people across ages. Primers used in a second PCR of about 7 to 12 cycles were a sample-barcoded 5' primer and a J-beta primer mix. Via MiXCR, TCRdb re-called the 5' RACE reads, giving one row per CDR3 protein. Counted here are some 1,800,000 distinct CDR3 sequences, about 39% occurring once; the ten biggest clones make up more than 20%. The material sequenced was blood. These receptors were collected from a human donor in good health.

This clonotype has more than one count but fewer than ten. The chain has TRBV3-1 and TRBJ1-5, with D uncertain. CDR1 LGHDT and CDR2 YNNKEL come from the germline V gene (reference sequence). V lost 0 bases and J 7 bases, leaving 7 bases between the germline ends. CDR3 size: 13 residues. The CDR3, as DNA: TGTGCCAGCAGCCAAGATGTCTGGCAGCCCCAGCATTTT. Translating gives CASSQDVWQPQHF.

The rearrangement links TRBV15 to TRBJ2-7, with a possible D match to TRBD1 (5 bases). Near its end, the DNA agrees better with TRBJ2-5, so the J call may be wrong. Looked up from germline, CDR1 is LNHNV and CDR2 is YYDKDF (reference sequence). CDR3 length: 18 residues. As DNA, the CDR3 is TGTGCCACCAGCAGAGATCAGGTTCACCGGACACGACAAGAGACCCAGTACTTC. It codes for CATSRDQVHRTRQETQYF.

This clonotype was observed a few times. The chain couples TRBV27 to TRBJ1-6; maybe TRBD1 (5 bases). CDR1 MNHEY and CDR2 SMNVEV come from the germline V gene (reference sequence). The germline V and J ends were trimmed by 6 bases and 5 bases, with 11 bases remaining between them. The CDR3 is made up of 14 amino acids. CDR3 coding DNA: TGTGCCAGCAGACCCGGGACCGATAATTCACCCCTCCACTTT. Translation: CASRPGTDNSPLHF.

The genes are TRBV7-2 and TRBJ2-5, with no clear D. CDR1 and CDR2 (germline): SGHTA, FQGNSA. V dropped 5 bases and J dropped 3 bases, with 7 bases sitting between them. The CDR3 has 12 residues. The CDR3: CASSQPKETQYF. For the CDR3, the DNA is TGTGCCAGCAGCCAACCTAAAGAGACCCAGTACTTC.

The rearrangement uses TRBV20-1 and TRBJ1-6, with 7 bases fitting TRBD1. Looked up from germline, CDR1 is DFQATT and CDR2 is SNEGSKA (reference sequence). Unmatched junction bases numbered 6, after V lost 1 base and J lost 9 bases. This CDR3 region has 14 residues. The CDR3 reads CSARGETGSSPLHF. The CDR3 DNA sequence: TGCAGTGCTAGAGGCGAGACAGGGTCTTCACCCCTCCACTTT.

This clonotype was recorded a few times. This chain joins TRBV6-2 or TRBV6-3 and TRBJ2-3; D is unresolved. The CDR3 spans 12 residues. V gave up 6 bases and J gave up 5 bases, with 9 bases separating them. Looked up from germline, CDR1 is MNHEY and CDR2 is SVGEGT. The CDR3 DNA reads as TGTGCCAGCAGATTAGGGAAAGATACGCAGTATTTT. Protein sequence: CASRLGKDTQYF.

The chain uses TRBV12-3 or TRBV12-4 and TRBJ2-5; no clear D gene. CDR3 size: 12 residues. V lost 6 bases to trimming and J lost 5 bases, with 10 bases between them. The CDR3 protein is CASSRISETQYF. The DNA of the CDR3 is TGTGCCAGCAGCCGCATTTCGGAGACCCAGTACTTC.

The rearrangement joins TRBV5-1 to TRBJ2-7; no firm D call. V lost 2 bases to trimming and J lost 5 bases, with 17 bases between them. CDR3 length equals 15 residues. CDR1 and CDR2 from the germline V gene are SGHRS and YFSETQ. The CDR3, as DNA: TGCGCCAGCAGCTTACCGGAAACCGGCTCGGACGAGCAGTACTTC. It translates to CASSLPETGSDEQYF.

The chain employs TRBV29-1 and TRBJ1-1; D is unclear. The CDR3 runs to 11 residues. Trimming pared 5 bases from V and 1 base from J, leaving 5 bases between. CDR1 is SQVTM, CDR2 ANQGSEA, per germline. CDR3: CSVYRNTEAFF. Here the CDR3 DNA reads TGCAGCGTTTACAGGAACACTGAAGCTTTCTTT.

This clonotype was observed a few times. The gene calls are TRBV29-1 and TRBJ2-7; D could derive from TRBD1 or TRBD2 (6 bases each). CDR1 SQVTM and CDR2 ANQGSEA come from the germline V gene. Trimming cost V 7 bases and J 5 bases, with 18 bases left between them. This CDR3 has 13 residues. Here the CDR3 reads CSATTGGANEQYF. The CDR3 coding sequence is TGCAGCGCTACGACAGGAGGGGCCAACGAGCAGTACTTC.

The J gene is TRBJ1-5, the V gene TRBV7-9, with a weak D call TRBD1 (5 bases). V lost 5 bases, J lost 0 bases, and 14 bases lay in between. The CDR3 consists of 16 residues. Germline V CDR1 and CDR2: SEHNR, FQNEAQ (reference sequence). The CDR3 DNA sequence: TGTGCCAGCAGCGACGGGACTGAATATAGCAATCAGCCCCAGCATTTT. Protein sequence: CASSDGTEYSNQPQHF.

V gene TRBV11-2 combines with J gene TRBJ2-3, with TRBD1 matching over 8 bases. Trimming at V came to 2 bases and at J to 7 bases, leaving 11 bases not matched to a gene. This CDR3 contains 16 residues. Germline V gene data show CDR1 as SGHAT and CDR2 as FQNNGV. In nucleotides, the CDR3 is TGTGCCAGCAGCTTATCCGGGACAGGTCTATGGTATACGCAGTATTTT. Encoded protein: CASSLSGTGLWYTQYF. Together with reference TRBV11-2 and TRBJ2-3, the CDR3 gives the full variable domain: EAGVAQSPRYKIIEKRQSVAFWCNPISGHATLYWYQQILGQGPKLLIQFQNNGVVDDSQLPKDRFSAERLKGVDSTLKIQPAKLEDSAVYLCASSLSGTGLWYTQYFGPGTRLTVL.

DNA of the CDR3: TGTGCCAGCAGTGACCCCGGTGGGAGGGGCGGCAATGAGCAGTTCTTC. Translation gives CASSDPGGRGGNEQFF. This chain joins TRBV6-1 and TRBJ2-1, with TRBD2 matching 7 bases. The germline gives CDR1 MNHNS, CDR2 SASEGT. J gave up 6 bases and V 3 bases, and 11 bases lay outside the gene matches. The CDR3 extends over 16 amino acids.

The rearrangement uses TRBV24-1 and TRBJ2-7; TRBD1 agrees at 11 bases. The CDR3 totals 15 residues. CDR1 KGHDR and CDR2 SFDVKD come from the germline V gene. J gave up 4 bases and V 5 bases, and 6 bases lay outside the gene matches. CDR3 nucleotide sequence: TGTGCCACCAGTGCCGCGGACAGGGGGCGATACGAGCAGTACTTC. Protein sequence: CATSAADRGRYEQYF.

V gene TRBV5-1 combines with J gene TRBJ1-1; 8 positions match TRBD1. The germline V gene has CDR1 SGHRS and CDR2 YFSETQ. The CDR3 extends over 16 amino acids. After removal of 0 bases from V and 3 bases from J, the junction contained 7 bases not matched to a gene. The CDR3 loop is CASSLAGGRGHTEAFF. The CDR3 DNA follows: TGCGCCAGCAGCTTGGCGGGCGGCAGGGGGCACACTGAAGCTTTCTTT.

The rearrangement uses TRBV5-1 and TRBJ1-6; D possibly corresponds to TRBD1 (5 bases). Germline assignment: CDR1 SGHRS and CDR2 YFSETQ. This CDR3 spans 14 amino acids. The V end was cut by 7 bases, the J end by 11 bases, with 19 bases between. CDR3 sequence: CASGRDGINPPLHF. Written as DNA, the CDR3 is TGCGCCAGCGGGCGGGACGGAATAAATCCACCCCTCCACTTT.

This clonotype has a handful of counts. The V and J genes are TRBV5-5 and TRBJ2-7; a weak D match, TRBD1 (6 bases). The CDR3 length is 13 residues. Germline V gives CDR1 SGHKS, CDR2 YYEKEE (reference sequence). The germline V and J ends were trimmed by 7 bases and 1 base, with 12 bases remaining between them. The CDR3 nucleotides are TGTGCCAGCGGAAGCGGACAGTCCTACGAGCAGTACTTC. Amino acids: CASGSGQSYEQYF.

The genes are TRBV6-2 or TRBV6-3 and TRBJ2-7; the match to TRBD1 covers 7 bases. The assigned J gene may be wrong: the sequence end matches TRBJ2-4 better. CDR1 MNHEY and CDR2 SVGEGT come from the germline V gene. The CDR3 is 17 residues long. As DNA, the CDR3 is TGTGCCAGCAGTTACTTCACAGGGGATCCAGCCAAAAACATTCAGTACTTC. Translating gives CASSYFTGDPAKNIQYF.

This chain links TRBV6-2 or TRBV6-3 with TRBJ1-5, with D possibly matching TRBD1 (6 bases). This CDR3 region has 14 residues. Between the trimmed V and J ends, which lost 4 bases and 6 bases, there was a span of 13 bases. Germline V gives CDR1 MNHEY, CDR2 SVGEGT. CDR3 amino acids: CASSFLRGSQPQHF. CDR3 nucleotide sequence: TGTGCCAGCAGTTTTCTCAGGGGAAGTCAGCCCCAGCATTTT.

The chain has TRBV4-3 and TRBJ1-1; a possible D gene is TRBD1 (5 bases). Germline V gives CDR1 LGHNA, CDR2 YSLEER. The V and J ends lost 3 bases and 6 bases respectively, with 14 bases between them. The CDR3 covers 14 residues. CDR3 sequence reads: CASSQIRERAEAFF. The CDR3, as DNA: TGCGCCAGCAGCCAGATCAGGGAAAGGGCTGAAGCTTTCTTT.

V and J are TRBV12-3 or TRBV12-4 and TRBJ2-3; D possibly uses TRBD1 or TRBD2 (5 bases each). V dropped 5 bases and J dropped 5 bases, with 11 bases sitting between them. The CDR3 runs to 13 residues. CDR3 protein: CASSPGTKDTQYF. The CDR3 region has the DNA TGTGCCAGCAGTCCGGGGACCAAAGATACGCAGTATTTT.

This clonotype has just a few counts. The V gene is TRBV20-1, the J gene TRBJ1-4; the match to TRBD1 covers 7 bases. The germline CDR1 and CDR2 sequences are DFQATT and SNEGSKA (reference sequence). The CDR3 totals 13 residues. Trimming cost V 0 bases and J 11 bases; bases outside gene matches: 6. CDR3 in amino acids: CSARDTKTGKLFF. CDR3 sequence (DNA): TGCAGTGCTAGAGATACCAAGACAGGGAAACTGTTTTTT.